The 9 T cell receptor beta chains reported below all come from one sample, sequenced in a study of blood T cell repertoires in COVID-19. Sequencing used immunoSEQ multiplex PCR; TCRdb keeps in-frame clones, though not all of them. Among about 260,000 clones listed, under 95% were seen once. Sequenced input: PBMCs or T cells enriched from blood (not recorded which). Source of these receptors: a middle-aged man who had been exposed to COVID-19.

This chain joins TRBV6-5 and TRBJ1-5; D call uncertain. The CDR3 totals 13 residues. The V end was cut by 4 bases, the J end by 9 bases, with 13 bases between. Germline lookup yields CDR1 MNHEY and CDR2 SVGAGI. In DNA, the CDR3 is TGTGCCAGCAGTTCGGGTCCGAATGCGCCCCAGCATTTT. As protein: CASSSGPNAPQHF.

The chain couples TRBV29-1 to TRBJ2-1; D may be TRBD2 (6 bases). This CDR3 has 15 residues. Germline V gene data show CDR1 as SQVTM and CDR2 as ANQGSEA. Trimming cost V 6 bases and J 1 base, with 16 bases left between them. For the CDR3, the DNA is TGCAGCGTGGGGGGAACCCTATGGTCCTACAATGAGCAGTTCTTC. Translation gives CSVGGTLWSYNEQFF.

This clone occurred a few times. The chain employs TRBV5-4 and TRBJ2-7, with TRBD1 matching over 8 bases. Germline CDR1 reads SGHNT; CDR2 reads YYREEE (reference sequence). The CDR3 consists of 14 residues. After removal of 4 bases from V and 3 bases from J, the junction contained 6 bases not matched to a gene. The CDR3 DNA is TGTGCCAGCAGCCTAAGGACAGGGCTCTACGAGCAGTACTTC. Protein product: CASSLRTGLYEQYF.

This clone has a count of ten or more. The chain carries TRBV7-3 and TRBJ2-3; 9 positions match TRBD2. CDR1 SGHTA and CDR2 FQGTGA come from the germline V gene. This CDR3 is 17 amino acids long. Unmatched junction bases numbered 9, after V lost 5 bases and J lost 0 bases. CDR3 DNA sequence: TGTGCCAGCAGCCCTCGATTAGCGGGAGCCAGCACAGATACGCAGTATTTT. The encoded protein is CASSPRLAGASTDTQYF.

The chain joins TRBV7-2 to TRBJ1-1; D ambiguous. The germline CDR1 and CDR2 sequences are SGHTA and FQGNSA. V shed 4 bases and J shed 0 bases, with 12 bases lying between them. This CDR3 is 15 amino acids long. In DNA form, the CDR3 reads TGTGCCAGCAGCTCAGCACAGCTTTTGAACACTGAAGCTTTCTTT. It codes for CASSSAQLLNTEAFF.

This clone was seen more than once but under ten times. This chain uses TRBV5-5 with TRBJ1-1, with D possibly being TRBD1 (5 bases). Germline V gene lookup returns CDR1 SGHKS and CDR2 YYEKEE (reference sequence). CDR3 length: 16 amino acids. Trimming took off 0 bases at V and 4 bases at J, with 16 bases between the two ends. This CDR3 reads CASSLAQRQGITEAFF. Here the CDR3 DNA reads TGTGCCAGCAGCTTGGCCCAAAGGCAGGGTATCACTGAAGCTTTCTTT. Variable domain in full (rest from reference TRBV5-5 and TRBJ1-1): DAGVTQSPTHLIKTRGQQVTLRCSPISGHKSVSWYQQVLGQGPQFIFQYYEKEERGRGNFPDRFSARQFPNYSSELNVNALLLGDSALYLCASSLAQRQGITEAFFGQGTRLTVV.

CDR3 sequence (DNA): TGTGCCAGCAGCGTCGACAGGGGTCAGCCCCAGCATTTT. This sequence encodes CASSVDRGQPQHF. V is TRBV7-9 and J is TRBJ1-5; TRBD1 aligns across 8 bases. The CDR3 extends over 13 amino acids. The V segment lost 5 bases and the J segment 6 bases; nucleotides outside the gene matches: 3. Germline CDR1 and CDR2: SEHNR and FQNEAQ (reference sequence).

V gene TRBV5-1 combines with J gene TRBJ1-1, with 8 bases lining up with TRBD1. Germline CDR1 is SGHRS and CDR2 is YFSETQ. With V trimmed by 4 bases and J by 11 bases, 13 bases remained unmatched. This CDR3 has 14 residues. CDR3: CASSPDRVEGGAFF. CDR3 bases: TGCGCCAGCAGCCCGGACAGGGTGGAGGGGGGCGCTTTCTTT. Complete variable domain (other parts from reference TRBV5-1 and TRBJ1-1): KAGVTQTPRYLIKTRGQQVTLSCSPISGHRSVSWYQQTPGQGLQFLFEYFSETQRNKGNFPGRFSGRQFSNSRSEMNVSTLELGDSALYLCASSPDRVEGGAFFGQGTRLTVV.

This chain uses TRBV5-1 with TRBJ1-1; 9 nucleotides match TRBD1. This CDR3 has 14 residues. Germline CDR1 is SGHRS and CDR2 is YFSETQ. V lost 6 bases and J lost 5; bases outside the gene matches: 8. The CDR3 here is CASNTGGLRTEAFF. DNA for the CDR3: TGCGCCAGCAACACAGGGGGCTTAAGGACTGAAGCTTTCTTT.